This record covers a single T cell receptor (beta chain). This sample was taken from a study of shared clonotypes between healthy human individuals. The repertoire was sequenced with immunoSEQ multiplex PCR; TCRdb's copy has only in-frame clones and lacks some. The sample has around 940,000 clones; over 75% are singletons. The CDR3 length is 15 residues. Germline V gives CDR1 SGHTA, CDR2 FQGTGA. V lost 4 bases and J 8 bases, leaving 19 bases between the germline ends. Input material: memory CD4+ T cells sorted from blood. Subset reported: CD45RA-negative fraction. This sequence was found in a man between 18 and 35 years old in good health. The chain carries TRBV7-3 and TRBJ2-3; a possible D gene is TRBD2 (6 bases). The CDR3 spells CASSSTGKEGSTQYF. CDR3 DNA: TGTGCCAGCAGCTCAACCGGGAAGGAGGGAAGTACGCAGTATTTT.